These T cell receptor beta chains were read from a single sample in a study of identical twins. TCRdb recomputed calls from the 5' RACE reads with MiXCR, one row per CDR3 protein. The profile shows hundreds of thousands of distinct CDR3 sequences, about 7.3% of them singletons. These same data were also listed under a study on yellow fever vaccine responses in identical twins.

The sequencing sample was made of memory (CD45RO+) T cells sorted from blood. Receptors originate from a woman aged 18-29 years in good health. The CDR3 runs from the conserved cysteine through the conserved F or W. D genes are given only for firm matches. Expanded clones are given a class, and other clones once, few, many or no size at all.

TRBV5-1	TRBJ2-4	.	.	CASSLGGSDIQYF	TGCGCCAGCAGCTTGGGAGGGTCCGACATTCAGTACTTC
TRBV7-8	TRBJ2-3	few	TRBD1	CASSLANRGNTDTQYF	TGTGCCAGCAGCTTAGCGAACAGGGGAAACACAGATACGCAGTATTTT
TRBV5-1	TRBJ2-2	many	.	CASSSLATGELFF	TGCGCCAGCAGCTCGCTAGCGACCGGGGAGCTGTTTTTT
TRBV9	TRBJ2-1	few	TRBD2	CASSVGGGGPNEQFF	TGTGCCAGCAGCGTAGGTGGCGGGGGGCCAAATGAGCAGTTCTTC
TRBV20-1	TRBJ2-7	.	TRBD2	CSARAYSGRSYSPNYEQYF	TGCAGTGCTAGAGCATATAGCGGGAGGTCTTATTCGCCAAACTACGAGCAGTACTTC
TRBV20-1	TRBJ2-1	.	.	CSARDGSSTYNEQFF	TGCAGTGCTAGAGACGGGAGCTCGACCTACAATGAGCAGTTCTTC
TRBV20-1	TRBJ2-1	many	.	CSAIPGTLSEQFF	TGCAGTGCTATACCCGGGACTTTATCTGAGCAGTTCTTC
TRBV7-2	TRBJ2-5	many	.	CASSYLPSVSRTQYF	TGTGCCAGCAGCTACCTTCCTAGCGTTAGTCGGACCCAGTACTTC
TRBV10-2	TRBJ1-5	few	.	CASNVRIGQPQHF	TGCGCCAGCAATGTAAGGATAGGTCAGCCCCAGCATTTT
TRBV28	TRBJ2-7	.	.	CASKISGTAYEQYF	TGTGCCAGTAAAATTAGCGGGACAGCCTACGAGCAGTACTTC
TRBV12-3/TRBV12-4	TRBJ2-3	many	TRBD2	CASRLAGYTDTQYF	TGTGCCAGCAGACTAGCGGGTTACACAGATACGCAGTATTTT
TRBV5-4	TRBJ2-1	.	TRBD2	CASSLAGGLAGPSEQFF	TGTGCCAGCAGCTTGGCCGGTGGGCTAGCGGGTCCAAGTGAGCAGTTCTTC
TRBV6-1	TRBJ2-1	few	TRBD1	CASSAATTGWNEQFF	TGTGCCAGCAGTGCGGCCACGACAGGGTGGAATGAGCAGTTCTTC
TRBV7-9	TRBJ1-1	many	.	CASSWVMNTEAFF	TGTGCCAGCAGCTGGGTCATGAACACTGAAGCTTTCTTT
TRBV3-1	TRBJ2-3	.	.	CASSRDLADTQYF	TGTGCCAGCAGCCGAGACTTGGCAGATACGCAGTATTTT
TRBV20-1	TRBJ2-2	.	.	CSAPGQSNTGELFF	TGCAGTGCCCCCGGACAGTCGAACACCGGGGAGCTGTTTTTT
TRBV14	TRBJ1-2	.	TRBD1	CASSQDSTGGWYGYTF	TGTGCCAGCAGCCAAGATTCGACAGGGGGCTGGTATGGCTACACCTTC
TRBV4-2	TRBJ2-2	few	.	CASSQDEGDYTGELFF	TGTGCCAGCAGCCAAGATGAGGGAGATTACACCGGGGAGCTGTTTTTT
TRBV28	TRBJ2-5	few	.	CASTVGGTAKTQYF	TGTGCCAGCACTGTAGGCGGGACAGCAAAGACCCAGTACTTC
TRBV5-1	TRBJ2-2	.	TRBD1	CASGQGAGGELFF	TGCGCCAGCGGACAGGGGGCAGGCGGGGAGCTGTTTTTT
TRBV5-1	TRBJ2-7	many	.	CASSPRKSESSYEQYF	TGCGCCAGCAGCCCCCGAAAGAGCGAGAGCTCCTACGAGCAGTACTTC
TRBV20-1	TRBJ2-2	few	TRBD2	CSALAVNTGELFF	TGCAGTGCCCTAGCGGTGAACACCGGGGAGCTGTTTTTT
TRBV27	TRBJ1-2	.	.	CASSSQPALYGYTF	TGTGCCAGCAGTTCGCAGCCGGCTTTGTATGGCTACACCTTC
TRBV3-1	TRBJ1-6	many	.	CASSHRDNNSPLHF	TGTGCCAGCAGTCACAGGGATAATAATTCACCCCTCCACTTT
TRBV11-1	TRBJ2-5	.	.	CASSFGPDQETQYF	TGTGCCAGCAGCTTTGGGCCAGACCAAGAGACCCAGTACTTC
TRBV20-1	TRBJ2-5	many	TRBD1	CSARDLAGGEEETQYF	TGCAGTGCTAGGGATCTGGCAGGGGGCGAGGAAGAGACCCAGTACTTC
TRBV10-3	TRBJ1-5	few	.	CAISQGPDLNQPQHF	TGTGCCATCAGTCAGGGGCCTGACCTCAATCAGCCCCAGCATTTT
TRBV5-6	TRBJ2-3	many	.	CASSRADTQYF	TGTGCCAGCAGCCGCGCAGATACGCAGTATTTT
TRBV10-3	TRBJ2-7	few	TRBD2	CAIRGTSGAYEQYF	TGTGCCATCAGAGGGACTAGCGGGGCCTACGAGCAGTACTTC
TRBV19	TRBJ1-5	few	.	CASRMAVQPQHF	TGTGCCAGCCGCATGGCTGTCCAGCCCCAGCATTTT
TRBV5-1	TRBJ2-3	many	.	CASSPGSGSGSTDTQYF	TGCGCCAGCAGTCCGGGGAGTGGGAGCGGCAGCACAGATACGCAGTATTTT
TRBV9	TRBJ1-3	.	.	CASSARGGVGNTIYF	TGTGCCAGCAGCGCGCGAGGGGGGGTTGGAAACACCATATATTTT
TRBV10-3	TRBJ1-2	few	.	CAISDAPGKGSQYGYTF	TGTGCCATCAGTGACGCCCCCGGAAAGGGCTCTCAATATGGCTACACCTTC
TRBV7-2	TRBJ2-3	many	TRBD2	CASSWGLAGPSTDTQYF	TGTGCCAGCAGCTGGGGACTAGCGGGACCTTCCACAGATACGCAGTATTTT
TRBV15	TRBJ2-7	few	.	CATSDSRRYEQYF	TGTGCCACCAGCGACTCGAGGAGATACGAGCAGTACTTC